These 22 T cell receptor beta chains originate from one sample sequenced in a study of blood T cell repertoires in COVID-19. TCRdb's table, derived via immunoSEQ multiplex PCR, lists solely in-frame clones and lacks some. The sample consists of under 150,000 clones, about 85% of them appearing once. The sequenced sample was peripheral blood. Receptors were obtained from a human donor in a cohort sampled during active COVID-19.

This chain connects TRBV7-9 to TRBJ1-5; D gene uncertain. V was trimmed by 3 bases and J by 0 bases, leaving 12 bases between them. CDR1 SEHNR and CDR2 FQNEAQ come from the germline V gene (reference sequence). This CDR3 is 16 amino acids long. In nucleotides, the CDR3 is TGTGCCAGCAGCTTGACTCACGGCCCTAGCAATCAGCCCCAGCATTTT. The encoded protein is CASSLTHGPSNQPQHF. The full variable domain, rest sourced from reference TRBV7-9 and TRBJ1-5, is DTGVSQNPRHKITKRGQNVTFRCDPISEHNRLYWYRQTLGQGPEFLTYFQNEAQLEKSRLLSDRFSAERPKGSFSTLEIQRTEQGDSAMYLCASSLTHGPSNQPQHFGDGTRLSIL.

This clone came up a few times. This chain uses TRBV7-9 with TRBJ1-5; the match to TRBD1 covers 8 bases. Germline V gene data show CDR1 as SEHNR and CDR2 as FQNEAQ (reference sequence). The trim removed 7 bases at V and 4 bases at J, leaving 9 bases unmatched. The CDR3 is made up of 15 amino acids. CDR3 sequence: CASTPGDRGNQPQHF. The CDR3 DNA is TGTGCCAGCACCCCGGGCGACAGGGGAAATCAGCCCCAGCATTTT.

The rearrangement joins TRBV24-1 to TRBJ2-2; D possibly corresponds to TRBD1 (7 bases). V was pared by 12 bases and J by 0 bases, with 28 bases between. The CDR3 is made up of 19 amino acids. Germline lookup yields CDR1 KGHDR and CDR2 SFDVKD. The chain's CDR3 is CAPGGAGGRLPANTGELFF. The CDR3 nucleotides are TGTGCCCCTGGAGGGGCAGGGGGTAGACTGCCAGCGAACACCGGGGAGCTGTTTTTT.

This clone was seen only once. This chain joins TRBV3-1 (or the pseudogene TRBV3-2) and TRBJ2-2; 8 nucleotides agree with TRBD2. The CDR3 consists of 17 residues. Trimming at V came to 1 base and at J to 4 bases, leaving 8 bases not matched to a gene. CDR1 LGHDT and CDR2 YNNKEL come from the germline V gene (reference sequence). The CDR3 bases are TGTGCCAGCAGCCAAGCGGCAGCGGGAGACCTCACCGGGGAGCTGTTTTTT. It codes for CASSQAAAGDLTGELFF.

The rearrangement uses TRBV29-1 and TRBJ1-3; D is unclear. Trimming removed 6 bases from V and 4 bases from J, with 16 bases in between. Germline values: CDR1 SQVTM, CDR2 ANQGSEA. This CDR3 spans 14 amino acids. The CDR3: CSVRELGLGNTIYF. CDR3 nucleotide sequence: TGCAGCGTCCGGGAGTTGGGTCTCGGAAACACCATATATTTT.

The CDR3 here is CASSPPGPRREPNYGYTF. CDR3 sequence (DNA): TGTGCCAGCTCACCACCGGGCCCTCGGAGGGAACCTAACTATGGCTACACCTTC. V and J are TRBV18 and TRBJ1-2, with unresolved D. The CDR3 contains 18 residues. Germline CDR1 is KGHSH and CDR2 is LQKENI. V was cut by 0 bases and J by 0 bases, with 17 bases left in between.

The rearrangement links TRBV19 to TRBJ2-5; 10 bases map to TRBD2. CDR1 is LNHDA, CDR2 SQIVND, per germline (reference sequence). This CDR3 region has 16 residues. V gave up 6 bases and J gave up 2 bases; unmatched junction bases: 9. In DNA form, the CDR3 reads TGTGCCAGTAGCAAACTAGCGGGAAAATGGCAAGAGACCCAGTACTTC. As protein: CASSKLAGKWQETQYF.

V and J are TRBV9 and TRBJ2-3, with 8 bases fitting TRBD2. The junction had 6 bases not matched to a gene; V was cut back by 0 bases and J by 0 bases. This CDR3 comprises 17 residues. The germline V gene encodes CDR1 SGDLS and CDR2 YYNGEE. The DNA of the CDR3 is TGTGCCAGCAGCGTAGCACAAAGCGGGGGTAGCACAGATACGCAGTATTTT. Amino acid sequence: CASSVAQSGGSTDTQYF.

The sample holds one count of this clone. The gene calls are TRBV19 and TRBJ1-1, with D tentatively TRBD1 (6 bases). Trimming removed 4 bases from V and 1 base from J, with 10 bases in between. Per germline, CDR1 LNHDA and CDR2 SQIVND (reference sequence). The CDR3 is 14 amino acids. CDR3 residues: CASSKDRWNTEAFF. Here the CDR3 DNA reads TGTGCCAGTAGTAAAGACAGGTGGAACACTGAAGCTTTCTTT.

The gene calls are TRBV10-3 and TRBJ2-2; D is possibly TRBD1 (6 bases). Germline loops: CDR1 ENHRY, CDR2 SYGVKD. The CDR3 is made up of 17 amino acids. With 0 bases removed from V and 5 bases from J, the gap between germline ends came to 16 bases. For the CDR3, the DNA is TGTGCCATCAGTGAGTCGCAGGGGCCCCCGGGAACCGGGGAGCTGTTTTTT. Translated: CAISESQGPPGTGELFF.

This chain joins TRBV7-8 and TRBJ2-1; D may be TRBD2 (5 bases). Trimming shortened V by 5 bases and J by 7 bases, and 12 bases separated the two germline ends. The germline CDR1 and CDR2 sequences are SGHVS and FQNEAQ. The CDR3 contains 13 residues. CDR3 amino acids: CASSPNRRNEQFF. In nucleotides, the CDR3 is TGTGCCAGCAGCCCCAATCGGAGGAATGAGCAGTTCTTC.

This chain joins TRBV7-2 and TRBJ1-5; D gene ambiguous. CDR1 is SGHTA, CDR2 FQGNSA, per germline. CDR3 length equals 15 residues. Trimming cost V 5 bases and J 2 bases, with 13 bases left between them. CDR3 in DNA: TGTGCCAGCAGCCCACGGTCCCTGGGCAATCAGCCCCAGCATTTT. It encodes CASSPRSLGNQPQHF.

The chain joins TRBV11-3 to TRBJ2-1; 12 bases match TRBD1. This CDR3 comprises 15 residues. CDR1 is SGHNT and CDR2 is YENEEA in the germline V gene. V trimming: 3 bases; J trimming: 8 bases; junction bases outside the gene matches: 5. The CDR3 is CASSFRDRGLDEQFF. DNA for the CDR3: TGTGCCAGCAGCTTCCGGGACAGGGGGCTTGATGAGCAGTTCTTC.

The rearrangement uses TRBV19 and TRBJ2-3; the D gene is possibly TRBD2 (6 bases). Trimming pared 6 bases from V and 5 bases from J, leaving 18 bases between. Germline-derived CDR1 and CDR2 are LNHDA and SQIVND (reference sequence). The CDR3 is 15 amino acids. CDR3 region: CASSSRGIFIDTQYF. The CDR3 bases are TGTGCCAGTAGCTCCCGGGGGATTTTCATAGATACGCAGTATTTT.

The chain joins TRBV14 to TRBJ2-5, with a possible D match to TRBD2 (5 bases). Germline values: CDR1 SGHDN, CDR2 FVKESK. V gave up 2 bases and J gave up 5 bases, with 15 bases separating them. The CDR3 length is 15 residues. In nucleotides, the CDR3 is TGTGCCAGCAGCCAAAAAAACCCCGGGGTTGAGACCCAGTACTTC. Encoded protein: CASSQKNPGVETQYF.

This CDR3 reads CASSSSTGPGETQYF. As DNA, the CDR3 is TGTGCCAGCAGCTCATCGACAGGGCCGGGAGAGACCCAGTACTTC. This chain connects TRBV5-5 to TRBJ2-5, with TRBD1 matching over 7 bases. The junction had 9 bases not matched to a gene; V was cut back by 3 bases and J by 4 bases. This CDR3 contains 15 residues. The V gene's germline CDR1 is SGHKS and CDR2 YYEKEE (reference sequence).

The J gene is TRBJ2-7, the V gene TRBV6-4; D gene ambiguous. Germline CDR1 reads MRHNA; CDR2 reads SNTAGT. The ends were cut back, 9 bases at V and 1 base at J, with 22 bases in the middle. This CDR3 has 16 residues. CDR3 in DNA: TGTGCCAGAAAACTACTTGAAAAAAGGATGTCCTACGAGCAGTACTTC. As protein: CARKLLEKRMSYEQYF.

The chain links TRBV5-5 to TRBJ1-1, with TRBD1 as a possible D gene (6 bases). The V gene's germline CDR1 is SGHKS and CDR2 YYEKEE (reference sequence). Trimming cost V 0 bases and J 0 bases, with 15 bases left between them. The CDR3 extends over 17 amino acids. The CDR3 sequence: CASSLAAPGAVNTEAFF. For the CDR3, the DNA is TGTGCCAGCAGCTTGGCCGCGCCAGGGGCAGTGAACACTGAAGCTTTCTTT.

This sequence joins TRBV7-2 and TRBJ2-5, with 7 bases matching TRBD2. The V segment lost 5 bases and the J segment 5 bases; nucleotides outside the gene matches: 11. CDR1 and CDR2 (germline): SGHTA, FQGNSA. This CDR3 is built from 15 residues. DNA of the CDR3: TGTGCCAGCAGCAAAGATGGCGGGAGAGGGGAGACCCAGTACTTC. Encoded protein: CASSKDGGRGETQYF.

This chain uses TRBV19 with TRBJ1-1; 8 bases are a match to TRBD1. The CDR3 is 15 amino acids. With V trimmed by 1 base and J by 8 bases, 9 bases remained unmatched. Germline assignment: CDR1 LNHDA and CDR2 SQIVND (reference sequence). CDR3 sequence reads: CASSIVGTGTTEAFF. CDR3 nucleotides: TGTGCCAGTAGTATAGTGGGGACAGGCACCACCGAAGCTTTCTTT.

The J gene is TRBJ1-2, the V gene TRBV21-1. TRBV21-1 is designated a pseudogene. There are 12 residues in the CDR3. The CDR3 protein is CASSGANYGYTF. The CDR3 nucleotides read TGTGCCAGCTCGGGGGCTAACTATGGCTACACCTTC.

This clone was counted a few times. Other DNA sequences of this sample code for an identical CDR3. The chain couples TRBV3-1 (or the pseudogene TRBV3-2) to TRBJ2-1; unclear D gene. Germline-derived CDR1 and CDR2 are LGHDT and YNNKEL (reference sequence). Trimming shortened V by 2 bases and J by 4 bases, and 6 bases separated the two germline ends. The CDR3 is 13 residues long. In DNA form, the CDR3 reads TGTGCCAGCAGCCAAACCCAGTACAATGAGCAGTTCTTC. Encoded protein: CASSQTQYNEQFF.